Below are 25 T cell receptor beta chains sequenced from a single sample in a study of human thymus T cells. Clones were sequenced by immunoSEQ multiplex PCR, and TCRdb holds only the in-frame ones, with some missing. The profile shows about 130,000 clones, around 95% of them singletons. The thymus was resected at corrective cardiac surgery. The sequenced sample consisted of thymus tissue. The receptors come from a boy in the first two years of life with a congenital heart defect but otherwise immunologically healthy.

This clone was seen once. This chain joins TRBV30 and TRBJ1-5, with 7 nucleotides matching TRBD1. Germline CDR1 and CDR2: GTSNPN and SVGIG (reference sequence). This CDR3 comprises 15 residues. V shed 0 bases and J 10 bases; nucleotides not matched to a gene: 12. CDR3 sequence: CAWSVGGGQPGPQHF. For the CDR3, the DNA is TGTGCCTGGAGTGTCGGAGGGGGACAGCCCGGACCCCAGCATTTT. Based on the CDR3 plus reference TRBV30 and TRBJ1-5, the full variable domain is SQTIHQWPATLVQPVGSPLSLECTVEGTSNPNLYWYRQAAGRGLQLLFYSVGIGQISSEVPQNLSASRPQDRQFILSSKKLLLSDSGFYLCAWSVGGGQPGPQHFGDGTRLSIL.

The chain employs TRBV5-1 and TRBJ1-1; a possible D gene is TRBD1 (5 bases). Germline V CDR1 and CDR2: SGHRS, YFSETQ. This CDR3 is 12 amino acids long. V shed 3 bases and J shed 4 bases, with 7 bases lying between them. The CDR3 protein is CASSWGGTEAFF. The CDR3 coding sequence is TGCGCCAGCAGCTGGGGGGGCACTGAAGCTTTCTTT.

This clone was counted a single time. This chain connects TRBV18 to TRBJ1-1; 9 bases are a match to TRBD1. The CDR3 has 14 amino acids. V lost 5 bases, J lost 1 base, and 2 bases stayed unmatched. Germline V lookup: CDR1 KGHSH, CDR2 LQKENI. The CDR3 region has the DNA TGTGCCAGCTCAATACAGGGGGCGAACACTGAAGCTTTCTTT. Translation gives CASSIQGANTEAFF.

The chain joins TRBV7-2 to TRBJ2-7; 9 bases are a match to TRBD1. Germline V CDR1 and CDR2: SGHTA, FQGNSA. There are 14 residues in the CDR3. Trimming at V came to 5 bases and at J to 4 bases, leaving 6 bases not matched to a gene. The CDR3 loop is CASSPRGQGYEQYF. The DNA of the CDR3 is TGTGCCAGCAGCCCACGGGGACAGGGTTACGAGCAGTACTTC.

This clone came up once. V and J are TRBV28 and TRBJ1-6; maybe TRBD1 (5 bases). Trimming stripped 5 bases from V and 1 base from J, with 12 bases between. In germline, CDR1 is MDHEN, CDR2 SYDVKM. CDR3 length: 16 amino acids. The CDR3 nucleotides read TGTGCCAGCAGTGCAGGGTTGGGGTCCTATAATTCACCCCTCCACTTT. This encodes CASSAGLGSYNSPLHF.

The rearrangement uses TRBV6-1 and TRBJ2-1; D is possibly TRBD2 (6 bases). The germline CDR1 and CDR2 sequences are MNHNS and SASEGT. The V end was cut by 0 bases, the J end by 7 bases, with 22 bases between. The CDR3 sequence is 18 residues long. CDR3 residues: CASSEALLVRDWKNEQFF. In DNA, the CDR3 is TGTGCCAGCAGTGAAGCGCTTCTGGTTAGGGACTGGAAAAATGAGCAGTTCTTC.

V is TRBV28 and J is TRBJ1-3, with unresolved D. Between the trimmed V and J ends, which lost 6 bases and 4 bases, there was a span of 16 bases. CDR1 is MDHEN and CDR2 is SYDVKM in the germline V gene. The CDR3 has 15 residues. CDR3 amino acids: CASSHGPGRGNTIYF. In DNA, the CDR3 is TGTGCCAGCAGCCATGGACCCGGGCGGGGAAACACCATATATTTT.

V and J are TRBV5-6 and TRBJ1-6, with no clear D. V shed 0 bases and J shed 9 bases, with 10 bases lying between them. Germline V CDR1 and CDR2: SGHDT, YYEEEE. This CDR3 is built from 14 residues. CDR3 bases: TGTGCCAGCAGCTTGGGGGGTAAGAGTTCACCCCTCCACTTT. It yields the protein CASSLGGKSSPLHF.

V is TRBV10-3 and J is TRBJ1-1; 10 bases line up with TRBD1. Germline-derived CDR1 and CDR2 are ENHRY and SYGVKD. The CDR3 has 16 amino acids. Trimming removed 6 bases from V and 5 bases from J; junction bases left unmatched: 12. CDR3 DNA: TGTGCCATCAGCTCTCGGACAGGGGGAGGGAGGACTGAAGCTTTCTTT. It translates to CAISSRTGGGRTEAFF.

Notes on this clone: Other DNA sequences within the sample encode an identical CDR3. The chain has TRBV5-4 and TRBJ2-7, with D tentatively TRBD1 (5 bases). V was trimmed by 0 bases and J by 2 bases, leaving 6 bases between them. Germline CDR1 is SGHNT and CDR2 is YYREEE (reference sequence). The CDR3 has 13 amino acids. CDR3 sequence reads: CASSLGGPYEQYF. In DNA form, the CDR3 reads TGTGCCAGCAGCTTGGGGGGCCCCTACGAGCAGTACTTC.

V gene TRBV6-1 combines with J gene TRBJ2-3; TRBD2 agrees at 9 bases. Germline assignment: CDR1 MNHNS and CDR2 SASEGT. With V trimmed by 3 bases and J by 5 bases, 9 bases remained unmatched. This CDR3 has 16 amino acids. The CDR3 bases are TGTGCCAGCAGTGACACCCTAGCGGGAAAGGGAGATACGCAGTATTTT. Its translation is CASSDTLAGKGDTQYF.

The V gene is TRBV28, the J gene TRBJ1-2; the match to TRBD1 covers 11 bases. Germline V gene lookup returns CDR1 MDHEN and CDR2 SYDVKM. With 0 bases clipped from V and 7 bases from J, the junction kept 7 bases outside the gene matches. The CDR3 runs to 16 residues. CDR3 DNA sequence: TGTGCCAGCAGTTTATGTCGGGACAGGGGGTCTTGTGGCTACACCTTC. It is translated as CASSLCRDRGSCGYTF.

V gene TRBV15 combines with J gene TRBJ1-5; D is undetermined. Trimming removed 5 bases at V and 6 bases at J, with 14 bases between. The CDR3 sequence is 14 residues long. Germline CDR1 LNHNV, CDR2 YYDKDF (reference sequence). CDR3 coding DNA: TGTGCCACCAGCGGACGACTTACCCCTCAGCCCCAGCATTTT. It codes for CATSGRLTPQPQHF.

The genes are TRBV27 and TRBJ2-3; TRBD1 might be the D (5 bases). This CDR3 is 15 amino acids long. Trimming removed 5 bases at V and 2 bases at J, with 14 bases between. CDR1 is MNHEY, CDR2 SMNVEV, per germline (reference sequence). CDR3 sequence (DNA): TGTGCCAGCAGTGGGCTTTGGGGCTCCACAGATACGCAGTATTTT. As protein: CASSGLWGSTDTQYF.

J is TRBJ2-3 and V is TRBV9, with D perhaps given as TRBD1 or TRBD2 (5 bases each). The CDR3 loop spans 14 amino acids. The germline V gene encodes CDR1 SGDLS and CDR2 YYNGEE. The V gene lost 6 bases and the J gene lost 2 bases, with 13 bases spanning the gap. The CDR3 reads CASTGEGDTDTQYF. CDR3 in DNA: TGTGCCAGCACCGGGGAAGGGGACACAGATACGCAGTATTTT.

The rearrangement uses TRBV4-2 and TRBJ2-6; 10 bases match TRBD2. V dropped 2 bases and J dropped 0; count of bases not matched to a gene: 13. The CDR3 is made up of 21 amino acids. Germline CDR1 reads LGHNA; CDR2 reads YNFKEQ. CDR3 nucleotide sequence: TGTGCCAGCAGCCAAACTAGCGGGAAAAAGCACGCATACTCTGGGGCCAACGTCCTGACTTTC. It encodes CASSQTSGKKHAYSGANVLTF.

The chain recombines TRBV7-4 with TRBJ1-1; 8 bases fit TRBD1. The V gene end was trimmed by 6 bases and the J gene end by 1 base; junction bases not matched to a gene: 7. This CDR3 contains 15 residues. In germline, CDR1 is SGHVT, CDR2 SQSDAQ. The CDR3 region is CASRQRDRPNTEAFF. The CDR3 nucleotides read TGTGCCAGCAGACAAAGGGACAGGCCGAACACTGAAGCTTTCTTT.

This clone was seen a single time. This sequence joins TRBV28 and TRBJ1-1; 9 bases map to TRBD1. Germline CDR1 is MDHEN and CDR2 is SYDVKM. This CDR3 has 14 residues. With V trimmed by 6 bases and J by 5 bases, 7 bases remained unmatched. The CDR3 region is CASSPIGQGTEAFF. The CDR3 nucleotides are TGTGCCAGCAGCCCAATCGGACAGGGGACTGAAGCTTTCTTT.

Worth noting for this clone: The junction differs from germline at one of its ends, possibly a read error. This sequence joins TRBV10-3 and TRBJ1-5, with a possible D match to TRBD1 (5 bases). This CDR3 has 17 amino acids. Germline V gene lookup returns CDR1 ENHRY and CDR2 SYGVKD. CDR3 amino acids: CAISDGAGWASNQSQHF. Here the CDR3 DNA reads TGTGCCATCAGTGATGGTGCAGGGTGGGCTAGCAATCAGTCCCAGCATTTT.

V usage is TRBV9 and J usage is TRBJ2-3; D not certain. Germline CDR1 SGDLS, CDR2 YYNGEE. The V and J ends lost 0 bases and 6 bases respectively, with 8 bases between them. This CDR3 region has 13 residues. CDR3 region: CASSVAPPDTQYF. The CDR3 nucleotides are TGTGCCAGCAGCGTAGCGCCGCCGGATACGCAGTATTTT.

The chain employs TRBV4-2 and TRBJ1-1; possibly TRBD1 for D (6 bases). The V end was cut by 2 bases, the J end by 1 base, with 11 bases between. This CDR3 is 15 amino acids long. Per the germline V gene, CDR1 is LGHNA and CDR2 is YNFKEQ. CDR3 amino acids: CASSQKDRWNTEAFF. The DNA for the CDR3 is TGTGCCAGCAGCCAAAAAGACAGGTGGAACACTGAAGCTTTCTTT.

This chain joins TRBV28 and TRBJ1-4, with D maybe TRBD1 (6 bases). Germline lookup yields CDR1 MDHEN and CDR2 SYDVKM. This CDR3 contains 16 residues. V lost 5 bases and J 5 bases, leaving 18 bases between the germline ends. Written as DNA, the CDR3 is TGTGCCAGCAGTCGAACAGGGCGGGCTACGAATGAAAAACTGTTTTTT. Amino acids: CASSRTGRATNEKLFF.

The chain uses TRBV19 and TRBJ1-5, with D unclear. The CDR3 loop spans 13 amino acids. V was pared by 4 bases and J by 5 bases, with 9 bases between. Per germline, CDR1 LNHDA and CDR2 SQIVND (reference sequence). The CDR3 here is CASSKAPYQPQHF. The CDR3 DNA is TGTGCCAGTAGTAAGGCTCCCTATCAGCCCCAGCATTTT. Full variable domain (rest looked up from reference TRBV19 and TRBJ1-5): DGGITQSPKYLFRKEGQNVTLSCEQNLNHDAMYWYRQDPGQGLRLIYYSQIVNDFQKGDIAEGYSVSREKKESFPLTVTSAQKNPTAFYLCASSKAPYQPQHFGDGTRLSIL.

The chain uses TRBV14 and TRBJ2-1; no clear D gene. The CDR3 is 16 residues long. V was trimmed by 2 bases and J by 2 bases, leaving 13 bases between them. Germline V gene sequence: CDR1 SGHDN, CDR2 FVKESK. CDR3 region: CASSQFWLVPYNEQFF. The CDR3 DNA sequence: TGTGCCAGCAGCCAATTCTGGCTAGTTCCCTACAATGAGCAGTTCTTC.

J is TRBJ1-1 and V is TRBV7-8; D might be TRBD1 (6 bases). The germline V gene encodes CDR1 SGHVS and CDR2 FQNEAQ. V shed 5 bases and J shed 1 base, with 14 bases lying between them. The CDR3 consists of 15 residues. CDR3 bases: TGTGCCAGCAGCCCAGGGGACACGGAGAACACTGAAGCTTTCTTT. Translating gives CASSPGDTENTEAFF.